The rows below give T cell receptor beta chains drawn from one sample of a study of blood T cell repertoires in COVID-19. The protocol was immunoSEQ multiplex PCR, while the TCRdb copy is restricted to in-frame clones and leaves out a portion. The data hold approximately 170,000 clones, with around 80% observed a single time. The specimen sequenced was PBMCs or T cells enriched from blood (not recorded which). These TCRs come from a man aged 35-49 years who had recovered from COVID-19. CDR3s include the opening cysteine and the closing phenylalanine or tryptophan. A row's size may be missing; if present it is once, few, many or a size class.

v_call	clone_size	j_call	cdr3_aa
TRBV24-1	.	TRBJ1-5	CAGLRDNSNQPQHF
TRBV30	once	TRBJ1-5	CAWSVSGQRQPQHF
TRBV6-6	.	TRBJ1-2	CASSSEVGYTF
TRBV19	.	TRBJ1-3	CASSADRGVWNTIYF
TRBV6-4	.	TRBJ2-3	CASSWGGGASDTQYF
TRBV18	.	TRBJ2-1	CASSQRLAGHPNEQFF
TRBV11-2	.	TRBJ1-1	CASSPTGFTNTEAFF
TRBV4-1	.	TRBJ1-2	CASSHLGGDSYGYTF
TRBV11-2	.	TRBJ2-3	CASIRGGQDTQYF
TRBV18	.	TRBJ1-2	CASSPRDGEGYTF
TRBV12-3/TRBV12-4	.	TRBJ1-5	CASTGGNQPQHF
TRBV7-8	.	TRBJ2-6	CASSLRAGVGANVLTF
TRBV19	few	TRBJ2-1	CASSIALYNEQFF
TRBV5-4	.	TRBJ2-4	CASSPGTAKIAKNIQYF
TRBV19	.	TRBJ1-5	CASTSRYSNQPQHF
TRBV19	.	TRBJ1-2	CASMRQAGVYGYTF
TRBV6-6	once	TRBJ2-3	CASSYEGQGKDTQYF
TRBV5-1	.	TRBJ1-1	CASSADRVITEAFF
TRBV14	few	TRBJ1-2	CASSQRSGLGYGYTF
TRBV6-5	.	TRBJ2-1	CASNPGPRHYNEQFF
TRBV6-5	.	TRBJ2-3	CASSYSRGRGTDTQYF
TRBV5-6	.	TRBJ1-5	CASSLGTGDQPQHF
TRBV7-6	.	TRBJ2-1	CASSEDLRLAGGVMSEQFF
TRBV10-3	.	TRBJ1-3	CAIREDRGSSGNTIYF
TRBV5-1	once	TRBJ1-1	CASSTQGGQLGTEAFF
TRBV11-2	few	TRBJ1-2	CASSSPRRSRDRGSGYTF
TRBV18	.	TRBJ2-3	CASSPDREDTQYF
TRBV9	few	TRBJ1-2	CASSVAAESIYTF
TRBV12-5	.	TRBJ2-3	CASGLVIGTSGSSTDTQYF
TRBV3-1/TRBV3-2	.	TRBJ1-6	CASSPRGVNSPLHF
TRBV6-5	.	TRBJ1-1	CASRRGFETEAFF
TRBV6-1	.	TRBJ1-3	CASSEARGGQLIHGSSSGNTIYF
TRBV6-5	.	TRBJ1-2	CASRDRAYGYTF
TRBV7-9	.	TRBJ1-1	CASSLGRGRRNQDTEAFF
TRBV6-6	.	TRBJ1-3	CASSGQLRSGNTIYF
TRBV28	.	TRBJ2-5	CASSLYRARQETQYF
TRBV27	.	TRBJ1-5	CASSLSQGPDQPQHF
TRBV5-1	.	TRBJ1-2	CASALTTGALNYGYTF
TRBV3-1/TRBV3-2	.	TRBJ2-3	CASSQGTGGRTDTQYF
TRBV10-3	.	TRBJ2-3	CAINPSKGTDTQYF
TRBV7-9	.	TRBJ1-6	CASSLHGDSPLHF
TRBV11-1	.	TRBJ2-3	CASSRGAGVLEDTQYF
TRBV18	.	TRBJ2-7	CASSPPLQGSPYEQYF
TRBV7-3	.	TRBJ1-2	CASSPGGQSYGYTF
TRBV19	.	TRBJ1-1	CASSMRGMTEAFF
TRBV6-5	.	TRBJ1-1	CASSAPEGNTEAFF
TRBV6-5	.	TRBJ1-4	CASSFGGTNEKLFF
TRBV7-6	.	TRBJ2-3	CASSLITAATDTQYF
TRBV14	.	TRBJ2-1	CASSRLAGGLNEQFF
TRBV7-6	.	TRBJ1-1	CASSPTGGWNTEAFF
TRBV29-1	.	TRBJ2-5	CSVLRTSGQETQYF
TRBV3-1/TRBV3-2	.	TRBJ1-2	CASSQEGSRGNGYTF
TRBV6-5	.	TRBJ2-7	CASCPDRGSSYEQYF
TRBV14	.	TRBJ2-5	CASSQLGQKKETQYF